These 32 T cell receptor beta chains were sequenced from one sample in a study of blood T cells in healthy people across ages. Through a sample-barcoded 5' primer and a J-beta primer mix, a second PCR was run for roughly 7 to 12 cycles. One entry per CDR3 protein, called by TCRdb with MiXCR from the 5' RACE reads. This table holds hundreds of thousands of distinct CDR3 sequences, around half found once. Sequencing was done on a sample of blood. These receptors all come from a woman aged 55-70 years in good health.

This CDR3 reads CSATSLMGFGETQYF. The CDR3 nucleotides are TGCAGTGCCACAAGCCTAATGGGATTCGGAGAGACCCAGTACTTC. The chain is built from TRBV20-1 and TRBJ2-5; D is ambiguous. This CDR3 is built from 15 residues. From germline, CDR1 is DFQATT and CDR2 SNEGSKA (reference sequence). V was cut by 6 bases and J by 4 bases, with 21 bases left in between.

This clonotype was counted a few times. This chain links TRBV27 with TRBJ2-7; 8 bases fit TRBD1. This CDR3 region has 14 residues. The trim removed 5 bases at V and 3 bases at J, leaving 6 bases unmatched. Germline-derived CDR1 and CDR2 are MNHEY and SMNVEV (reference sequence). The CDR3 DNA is TGTGCCAGCAGTCCGGACAGGGCGTTCTACGAGCAGTACTTC. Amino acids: CASSPDRAFYEQYF.

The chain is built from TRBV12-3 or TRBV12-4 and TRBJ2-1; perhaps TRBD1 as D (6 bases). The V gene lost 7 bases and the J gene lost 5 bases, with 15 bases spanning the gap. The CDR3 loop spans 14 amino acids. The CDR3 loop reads CASNLGQWHNEQFF. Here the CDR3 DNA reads TGTGCCAGCAACCTCGGACAGTGGCACAATGAGCAGTTCTTC.

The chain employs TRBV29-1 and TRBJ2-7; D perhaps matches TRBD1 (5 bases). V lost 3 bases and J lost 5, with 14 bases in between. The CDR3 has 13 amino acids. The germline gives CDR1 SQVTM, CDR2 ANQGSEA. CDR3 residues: CSVDGQGGHEQYF. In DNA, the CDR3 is TGCAGCGTTGATGGGCAGGGTGGCCACGAGCAGTACTTC.

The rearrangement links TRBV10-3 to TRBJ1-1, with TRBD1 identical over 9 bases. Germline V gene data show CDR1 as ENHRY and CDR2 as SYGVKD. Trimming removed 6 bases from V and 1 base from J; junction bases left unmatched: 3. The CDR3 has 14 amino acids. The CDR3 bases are TGTGCCATCAGGACAGGGGGGACGAACACTGAAGCTTTCTTT. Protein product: CAIRTGGTNTEAFF.

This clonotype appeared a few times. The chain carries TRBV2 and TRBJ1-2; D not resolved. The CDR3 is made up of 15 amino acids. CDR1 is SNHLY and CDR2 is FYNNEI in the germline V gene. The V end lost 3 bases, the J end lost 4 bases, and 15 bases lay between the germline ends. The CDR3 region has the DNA TGTGCCAGCAGTGAGACCGCCTACGACCTCTATGGCTACACCTTC. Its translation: CASSETAYDLYGYTF.

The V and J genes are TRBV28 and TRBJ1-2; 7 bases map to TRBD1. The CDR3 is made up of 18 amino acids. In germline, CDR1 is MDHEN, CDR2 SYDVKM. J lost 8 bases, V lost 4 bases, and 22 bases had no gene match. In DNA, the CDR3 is TGTGCCAGCAGTTCCGCCAAGACGACAGGGATAGGAGGCGGCGGCTACACCTTC. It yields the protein CASSSAKTTGIGGGGYTF.

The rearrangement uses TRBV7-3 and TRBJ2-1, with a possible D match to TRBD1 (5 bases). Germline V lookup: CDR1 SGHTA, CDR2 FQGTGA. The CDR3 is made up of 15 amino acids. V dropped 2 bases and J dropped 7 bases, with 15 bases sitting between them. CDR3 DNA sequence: TGTGCCAGCAGCTTACAGGGCTGGTTGAGGAATGAGCAGTTCTTC. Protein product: CASSLQGWLRNEQFF.

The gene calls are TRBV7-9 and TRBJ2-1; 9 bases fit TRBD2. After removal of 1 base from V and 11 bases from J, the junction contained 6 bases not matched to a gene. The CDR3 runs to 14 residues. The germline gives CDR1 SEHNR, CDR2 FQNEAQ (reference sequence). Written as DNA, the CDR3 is TGTGCCAGCAGCTTAGGCCTAGCGGGGACGAAGCAGTTCTTC. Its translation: CASSLGLAGTKQFF.

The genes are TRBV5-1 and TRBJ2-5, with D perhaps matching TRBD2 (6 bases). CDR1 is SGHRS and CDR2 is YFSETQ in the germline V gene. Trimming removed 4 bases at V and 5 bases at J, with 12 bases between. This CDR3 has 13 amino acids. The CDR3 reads CASSASGSETQYF. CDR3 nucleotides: TGCGCCAGCAGCGCCAGCGGGTCGGAGACCCAGTACTTC.

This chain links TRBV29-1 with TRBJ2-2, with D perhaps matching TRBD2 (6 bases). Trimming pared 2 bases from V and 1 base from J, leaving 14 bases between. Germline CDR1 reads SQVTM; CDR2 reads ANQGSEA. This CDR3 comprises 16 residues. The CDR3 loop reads CSVEPGSGWNTGELFF. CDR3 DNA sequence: TGCAGCGTTGAACCTGGTAGCGGATGGAACACCGGGGAGCTGTTTTTT.

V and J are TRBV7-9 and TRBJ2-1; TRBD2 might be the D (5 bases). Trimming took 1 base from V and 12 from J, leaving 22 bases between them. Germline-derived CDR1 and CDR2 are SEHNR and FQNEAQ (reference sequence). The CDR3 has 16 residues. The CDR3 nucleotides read TGTGCCAGCAGCTTAGTTCGGGCCAACCTACTAGTTGGGCAGTTCTTC. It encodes CASSLVRANLLVGQFF.

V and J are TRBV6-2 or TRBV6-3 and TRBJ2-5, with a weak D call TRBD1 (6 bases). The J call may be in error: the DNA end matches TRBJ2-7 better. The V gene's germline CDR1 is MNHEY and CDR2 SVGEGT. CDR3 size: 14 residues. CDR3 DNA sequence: TGTGCCAGCAGGCGTAGCAGGGGCCTTTACGAGCAGTACTTC. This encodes CASRRSRGLYEQYF.

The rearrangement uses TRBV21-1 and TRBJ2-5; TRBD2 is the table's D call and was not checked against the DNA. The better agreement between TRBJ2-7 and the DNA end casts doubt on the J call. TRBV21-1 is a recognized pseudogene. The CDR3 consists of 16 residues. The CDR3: CASSNQTSGESYEQYF. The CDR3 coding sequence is TGTGCCAGCAGCAACCAAACTAGCGGCGAATCCTACGAGCAGTACTTC.

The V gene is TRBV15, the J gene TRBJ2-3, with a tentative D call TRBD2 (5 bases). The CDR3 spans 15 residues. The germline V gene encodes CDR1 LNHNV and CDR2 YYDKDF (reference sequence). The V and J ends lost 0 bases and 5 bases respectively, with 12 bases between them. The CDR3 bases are TGTGCCACCAGCAGAGAGACGGATGGAGGAGATACGCAGTATTTT. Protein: CATSRETDGGDTQYF.

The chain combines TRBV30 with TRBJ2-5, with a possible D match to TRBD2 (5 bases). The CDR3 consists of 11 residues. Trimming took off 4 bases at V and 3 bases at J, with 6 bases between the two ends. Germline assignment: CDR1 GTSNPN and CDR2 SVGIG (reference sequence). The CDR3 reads CAWKEEETQYF. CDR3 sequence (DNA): TGTGCCTGGAAGGAGGAAGAGACCCAGTACTTC.

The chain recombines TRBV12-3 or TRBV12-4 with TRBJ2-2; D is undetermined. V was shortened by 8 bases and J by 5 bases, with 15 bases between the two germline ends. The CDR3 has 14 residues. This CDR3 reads CASAGLRYTGELFF. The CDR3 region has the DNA TGTGCCAGCGCCGGGCTACGGTATACCGGGGAGCTGTTTTTT.

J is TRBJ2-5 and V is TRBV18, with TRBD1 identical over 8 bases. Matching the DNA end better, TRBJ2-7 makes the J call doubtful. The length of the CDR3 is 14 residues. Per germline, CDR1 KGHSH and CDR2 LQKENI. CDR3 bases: TGTGCCAGCTCAGTGGACAGGGAGAGGAACGAGCAGTACTTC. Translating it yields CASSVDRERNEQYF.

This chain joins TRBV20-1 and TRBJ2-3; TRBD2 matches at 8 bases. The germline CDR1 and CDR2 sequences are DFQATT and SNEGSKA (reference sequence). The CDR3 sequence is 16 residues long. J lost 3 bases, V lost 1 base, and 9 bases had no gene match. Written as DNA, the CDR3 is TGCAGTGCTAGAGGCGTCGTAGCGGGACAAACAGATACGCAGTATTTT. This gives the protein CSARGVVAGQTDTQYF.

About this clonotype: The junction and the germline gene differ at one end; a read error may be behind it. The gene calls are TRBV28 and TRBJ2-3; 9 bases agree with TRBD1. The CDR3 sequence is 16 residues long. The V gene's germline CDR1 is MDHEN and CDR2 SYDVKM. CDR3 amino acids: CAGSIETGGGTDTQYF. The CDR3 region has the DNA TGTGCCGGCAGTATCGAGACAGGGGGTGGCACAGATACGCAGTATTTT.

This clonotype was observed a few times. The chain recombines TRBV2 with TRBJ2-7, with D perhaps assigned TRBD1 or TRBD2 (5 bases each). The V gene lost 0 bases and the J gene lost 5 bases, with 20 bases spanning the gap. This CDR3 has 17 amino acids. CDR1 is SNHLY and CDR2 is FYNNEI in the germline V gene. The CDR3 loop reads CASSEAGLGVVFDEQYF. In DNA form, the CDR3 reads TGTGCCAGCAGTGAAGCCGGACTGGGGGTAGTGTTCGACGAGCAGTACTTC.

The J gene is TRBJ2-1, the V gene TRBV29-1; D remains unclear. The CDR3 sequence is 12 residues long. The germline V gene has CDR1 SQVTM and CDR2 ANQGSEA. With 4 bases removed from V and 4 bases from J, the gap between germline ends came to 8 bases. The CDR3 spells CSVGLQYNEQFF. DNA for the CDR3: TGCAGCGTTGGGCTCCAATACAATGAGCAGTTCTTC.

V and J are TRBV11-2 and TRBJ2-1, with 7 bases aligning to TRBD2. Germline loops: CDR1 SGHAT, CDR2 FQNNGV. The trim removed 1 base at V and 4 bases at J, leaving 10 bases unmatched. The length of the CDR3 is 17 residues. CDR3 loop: CASSLGGRSSGYNEQFF. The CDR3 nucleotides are TGTGCCAGCAGCTTAGGGGGTCGATCTAGCGGATACAATGAGCAGTTCTTC.

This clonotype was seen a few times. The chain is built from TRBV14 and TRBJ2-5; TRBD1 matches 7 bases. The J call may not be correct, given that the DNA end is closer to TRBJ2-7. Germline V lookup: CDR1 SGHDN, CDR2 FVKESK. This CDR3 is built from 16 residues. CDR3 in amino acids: CASSQIQGVLTSEQYF. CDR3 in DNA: TGTGCCAGCAGCCAAATCCAGGGGGTCCTTACCTCCGAGCAGTACTTC.

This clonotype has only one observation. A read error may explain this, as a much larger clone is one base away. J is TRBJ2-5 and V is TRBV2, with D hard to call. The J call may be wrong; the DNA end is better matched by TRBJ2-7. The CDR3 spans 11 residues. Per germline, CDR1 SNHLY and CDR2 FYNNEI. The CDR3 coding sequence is TGTGCCAGCAGTGTTTGCGGCGAGCAGTACTTC. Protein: CASSVCGEQYF.

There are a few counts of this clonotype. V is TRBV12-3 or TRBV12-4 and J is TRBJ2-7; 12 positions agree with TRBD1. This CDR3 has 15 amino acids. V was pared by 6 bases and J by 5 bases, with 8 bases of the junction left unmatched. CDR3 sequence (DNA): TGTGCCAGCAGCGAGACCGGGACAGGGGGCGACGAGCAGTACTTC. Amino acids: CASSETGTGGDEQYF.

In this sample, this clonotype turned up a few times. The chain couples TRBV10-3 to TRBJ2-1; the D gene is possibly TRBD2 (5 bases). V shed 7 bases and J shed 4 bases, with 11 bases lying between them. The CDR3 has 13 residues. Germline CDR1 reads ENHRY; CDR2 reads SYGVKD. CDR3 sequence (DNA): TGTGCCATCACCTATAGCGAATACAATGAGCAGTTCTTC. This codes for CAITYSEYNEQFF.

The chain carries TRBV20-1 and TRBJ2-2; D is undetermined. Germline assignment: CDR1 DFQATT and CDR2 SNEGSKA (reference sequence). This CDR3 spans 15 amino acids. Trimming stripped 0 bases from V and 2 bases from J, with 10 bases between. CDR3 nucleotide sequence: TGCAGTGCTAGAGATTGGAACCCAAACACCGGGGAGCTGTTTTTT. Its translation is CSARDWNPNTGELFF.

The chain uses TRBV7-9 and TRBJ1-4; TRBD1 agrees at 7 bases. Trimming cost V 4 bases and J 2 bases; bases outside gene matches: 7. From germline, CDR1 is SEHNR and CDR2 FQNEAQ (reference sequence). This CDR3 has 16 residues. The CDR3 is CASSSDRAWTNEKLFF. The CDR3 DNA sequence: TGTGCCAGCAGCTCCGACAGGGCATGGACTAATGAAAAACTGTTTTTT.

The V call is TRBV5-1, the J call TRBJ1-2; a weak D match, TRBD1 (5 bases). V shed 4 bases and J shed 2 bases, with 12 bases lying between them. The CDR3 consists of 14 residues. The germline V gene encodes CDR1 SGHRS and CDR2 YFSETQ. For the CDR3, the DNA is TGCGCCAGCAGCACGGGACCGATAAACTATGGCTACACCTTC. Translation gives CASSTGPINYGYTF.

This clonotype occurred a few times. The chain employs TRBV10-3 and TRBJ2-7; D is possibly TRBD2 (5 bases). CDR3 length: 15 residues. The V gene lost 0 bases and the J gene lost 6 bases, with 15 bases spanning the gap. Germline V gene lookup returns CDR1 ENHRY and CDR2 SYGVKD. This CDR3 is CAISESGPAGGEQYF. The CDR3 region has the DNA TGTGCCATCAGTGAGTCAGGCCCCGCCGGAGGCGAGCAGTACTTC.

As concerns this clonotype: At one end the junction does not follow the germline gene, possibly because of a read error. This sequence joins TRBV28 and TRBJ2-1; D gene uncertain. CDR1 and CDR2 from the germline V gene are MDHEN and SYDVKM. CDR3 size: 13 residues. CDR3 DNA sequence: TGCGCCAGCAGTTTCTGGGCCTACAATGAGCAGTTCTTC. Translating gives CASSFWAYNEQFF.